This TCR beta chain was retrieved from a study of early T cells in non-severe SARS-CoV-2 infection. Study background: Sequencing used unsorted whole-blood bulk RNA, so chains lack pairing. Findings of the study overall: The VDJdb matching leaned toward anti-spike CD8 responses and overlooked private and CD4 specificities.

The CDR3 runs 16 residues. The V gene's germline CDR1 is SNHLY and CDR2 FYNNEI. Trimming took 7 bases from V and 7 from J; bases not matched to a gene: 15. cDNA molecules, individually, were tagged with unique molecular identifiers. TCRdb ran MiXCR on the 5' RACE reads and lists one entry per CDR3 protein. The sample carries tens of thousands of distinct CDR3 sequences, 5.8% recorded once. A remark on this clonotype: The antigen is not known.

The gene calls are TRBV2 and TRBJ2-1, with 8 positions matching TRBD2. The specimen was whole blood. The receptor was derived from an adult who was a healthcare worker with PCR-confirmed SARS-CoV-2 infection or an uninfected control (not recorded which). The CDR3 DNA reads TGTGCCAGCAAGTTGGGGACTAGTGGGACCGGGAATGAGCAGTTCTTC. Translated, it gives CASKLGTSGTGNEQFF.